Sequencing of this T cell receptor beta chain was carried out in a study of blood T cell repertoires in COVID-19. The trim removed 3 bases at V and 7 bases at J, leaving 6 bases unmatched. Germline loops: CDR1 SGDLS, CDR2 YYNGEE. This CDR3 is 15 amino acids long. Per the original methods: Reference gene primers were amplified, and this amplification served to estimate nucleated cell counts. TCRdb's copy holds only in-frame clones and misses some; the assay was immunoSEQ multiplex PCR. That table is the source of V, J and clone size, and D and trimming were worked out from the DNA. The table lists hundreds of thousands of clones, about 90% of them singletons, with roughly 2.9% in the top ten.

The receptor's source is a woman aged 45-60 years who had been exposed to COVID-19. V and J are TRBV9 and TRBJ2-2, with 10 bases matching TRBD2. Sequencing input: PBMCs or T cells enriched from blood (not recorded which). The CDR3 sequence: CASSDQRGGHGELFF. CDR3 nucleotide sequence: TGTGCCAGCAGCGACCAGCGGGGGGGCCACGGGGAGCTGTTTTTT.